Given below is one TCR beta chain in context. The data were taken from a study of blood T cell repertoires in COVID-19. In the original analysis: Amplified reference gene primers provided the basis for estimating nucleated cell counts. Sequenced by immunoSEQ multiplex PCR; TCRdb stores in-frame clones only, minus some. The V and J calls and the clone size are those of that table, but D and trimming were determined from the DNA. The table lists about 310,000 clones, about 88% of them singletons. V lost 4 bases, J lost 6 bases, and 11 bases stayed unmatched. The CDR3 runs to 16 residues. Germline lookup yields CDR1 MNHEY and CDR2 SVGEGT. Individuals aged roughly 18 to 95 years were recruited from approximately 24 US areas. Allocation to cohorts depended on clinical history reported by the participants. The recovered donors of Cohort 3 showed two negative PCRs, clearance, or symptom resolution.

V usage is TRBV6-2 or TRBV6-3 and J usage is TRBJ1-5; 8 bases align to TRBD1. The sequencing input was PBMCs or T cells enriched from blood (not recorded which). This TCR came from a woman in her 40s who had recovered from COVID-19. CDR3 in amino acids: CASSLTPGTGGQPQHF. The CDR3 DNA reads TGTGCCAGCAGTTTAACCCCCGGGACAGGTGGTCAGCCCCAGCATTTT.